Following are 12 T cell receptor beta chains from one sample sequenced in a study of blood T cell repertoires in COVID-19. Assay: immunoSEQ multiplex PCR; the TCRdb copy retains only in-frame clones and omits some. The sample records around 700,000 clones, just under 90% being singletons. Material for sequencing was peripheral blood. Receptor source: a woman between 18 and 29 years old with acute or convalescent COVID-19.

This chain uses TRBV25-1 with TRBJ2-3; 8 positions match TRBD1. The V segment lost 4 bases and the J segment 14 bases; nucleotides outside the gene matches: 11. The CDR3 loop spans 13 amino acids. The V gene's germline CDR1 is MGHDK and CDR2 SYGVNS. CDR3 DNA sequence: TGTGCCAGCAGTGCCAAACAGGGGGGCGTGAGGTATTTT. The encoded protein is CASSAKQGGVRYF.

This clone was detected only once. The genes are TRBV4-3 and TRBJ2-2, with 8 bases identical to TRBD1. Trimming at V came to 3 bases and at J to 6 bases, leaving 9 bases not matched to a gene. This CDR3 has 16 amino acids. CDR1 LGHNA and CDR2 YSLEER come from the germline V gene. CDR3 coding DNA: TGCGCCAGCAGCCACCTTGTTCAGGGGGCGCCCGGGGAGCTGTTTTTT. Its protein product is CASSHLVQGAPGELFF.

The J gene is TRBJ1-3, the V gene TRBV25-1, with 8 bases identical to TRBD1. This CDR3 is 17 amino acids long. The V and J ends lost 5 bases and 0 bases, in that order; junction bases with no gene match: 9. The germline V gene encodes CDR1 MGHDK and CDR2 SYGVNS. As DNA, the CDR3 is TGTGCCAGCAGTCCAGAGGGACAGGTGTCCTCTGGAAACACCATATATTTT. Its translation is CASSPEGQVSSGNTIYF. The full variable domain, with the rest looked up from reference TRBV25-1 and TRBJ1-3, is EADIYQTPRYLVIGTGKKITLECSQTMGHDKMYWYQQDPGMELHLIHYSYGVNSTEKGDLSSESTVSRIRTEHFPLTLESARPSHTSQYLCASSPEGQVSSGNTIYFGEGSWLTVV.

The rearrangement uses TRBV28 and TRBJ1-2, with D tentatively TRBD1 (5 bases). V was cut by 3 bases and J by 7 bases, with 12 bases left in between. Germline loops: CDR1 MDHEN, CDR2 SYDVKM. The CDR3 is made up of 13 amino acids. Written as DNA, the CDR3 is TGTGCCAGCAGTTTGATCAGGGTTAGTGGCTACACCTTC. It codes for CASSLIRVSGYTF.

The chain employs TRBV7-2 and TRBJ2-4, with a tentative D call TRBD1 (6 bases). This CDR3 contains 16 residues. Germline lookup yields CDR1 SGHTA and CDR2 FQGNSA. Trimming took 5 bases from V and 7 from J, leaving 21 bases between them. In DNA, the CDR3 is TGTGCCAGCAGCCAGAAGGGGGAAACAACGGGGAACATTCAGTACTTC. Translating it yields CASSQKGETTGNIQYF.

The chain's CDR3 is CATSSGLDLGEQFF. The CDR3 nucleotides are TGTGCCACCTCCTCAGGACTAGACCTGGGGGAGCAGTTCTTC. V is TRBV24-1 and J is TRBJ2-1; 7 positions agree with TRBD2. The CDR3 is 14 amino acids. In germline, CDR1 is KGHDR, CDR2 SFDVKD. J gave up 10 bases and V 9 bases, and 14 bases lay outside the gene matches.

The rearrangement links TRBV29-1 to TRBJ2-1; TRBD1 matches 9 bases. The CDR3 is made up of 13 amino acids. V lost 7 bases, J lost 8 bases, and 9 bases stayed unmatched. In germline, CDR1 is SQVTM, CDR2 ANQGSEA. The CDR3 nucleotides are TGCAGCGGGGGGGACAGGGAGTACGATGAGCAGTTCTTC. Its translation: CSGGDREYDEQFF.

The chain carries TRBV5-1 and TRBJ2-1, with D possibly TRBD2 on 6 matching bases. The V gene's germline CDR1 is SGHRS and CDR2 YFSETQ. CDR3 length equals 15 residues. V lost 4 bases, J lost 4 bases, and 15 bases lay in between. The CDR3 protein is CASSITRAGYNEQFF. Here the CDR3 DNA reads TGCGCCAGCAGCATCACCCGGGCGGGATACAATGAGCAGTTCTTC.

This clone was observed a handful of times. The V gene is TRBV30, the J gene TRBJ1-4; D is unclear. Germline lookup yields CDR1 GTSNPN and CDR2 SVGIG (reference sequence). There are 14 residues in the CDR3. Trimming removed 0 bases from V and 0 bases from J, with 5 bases in between. DNA for the CDR3: TGTGCCTGGAGTGTGTCTTCAACTAATGAAAAACTGTTTTTT. This encodes CAWSVSSTNEKLFF.

The chain is built from TRBV7-6 and TRBJ1-2, with 7 bases identical to TRBD1. The trim removed 5 bases at V and 5 bases at J, leaving 11 bases unmatched. Germline V CDR1 and CDR2: SGHVS, FNYEAQ. The CDR3 covers 15 residues. In nucleotides, the CDR3 is TGTGCCAGCAGCACTCGACAGGGAAGCTGGTATGGCTACACCTTC. Protein: CASSTRQGSWYGYTF.

This sequence joins TRBV28 and TRBJ1-5, with a tentative D call TRBD1 (6 bases). CDR1 and CDR2 (germline): MDHEN, SYDVKM. This CDR3 has 16 amino acids. With 7 bases removed from V and 2 bases from J, the gap between germline ends came to 18 bases. Here the CDR3 DNA reads TGTGCCAGCACGCAACAACAGGGTAGTGGCAATCAGCCCCAGCATTTT. The encoded protein is CASTQQQGSGNQPQHF.

This sequence joins TRBV3-1 (or the pseudogene TRBV3-2) and TRBJ2-7; TRBD1 matches 7 bases. This CDR3 has 16 residues. Per the germline V gene, CDR1 is LGHDT and CDR2 is YNNKEL (reference sequence). The V gene end was trimmed by 3 bases and the J gene end by 2 bases; junction bases not matched to a gene: 10. CDR3 residues: CASSHLHRGLAYEQYF. DNA of the CDR3: TGTGCCAGCAGCCATCTTCACAGGGGCCTTGCCTACGAGCAGTACTTC.